This record covers a single TCR beta chain. This record comes from a study of cytomegalovirus exposure and HLA in healthy donors. Trimming stripped 1 base from V and 0 bases from J, with 10 bases between. The CDR3 totals 15 residues. Germline values: CDR1 SGHVS, CDR2 FQNEAQ. The PCR made use of 60 Vbeta and 13 Jbeta primers. The method was immunoSEQ multiplex PCR; TCRdb's version includes in-frame clones alone and lacks a portion of them. The table shows approximately 150,000 clones, with 80% occurring only once. The sequencing sample was made of PBMCs. V and J are TRBV7-8 and TRBJ2-7; TRBD2 is a possible D gene (7 bases). This sequence originates from a woman aged 35 to 49 in good health and CMV-seronegative. The DNA of the CDR3 is TGTGCCAGCAGCTTAGTGGCGGGGGCCTCCTACGAGCAGTACTTC. Protein: CASSLVAGASYEQYF.